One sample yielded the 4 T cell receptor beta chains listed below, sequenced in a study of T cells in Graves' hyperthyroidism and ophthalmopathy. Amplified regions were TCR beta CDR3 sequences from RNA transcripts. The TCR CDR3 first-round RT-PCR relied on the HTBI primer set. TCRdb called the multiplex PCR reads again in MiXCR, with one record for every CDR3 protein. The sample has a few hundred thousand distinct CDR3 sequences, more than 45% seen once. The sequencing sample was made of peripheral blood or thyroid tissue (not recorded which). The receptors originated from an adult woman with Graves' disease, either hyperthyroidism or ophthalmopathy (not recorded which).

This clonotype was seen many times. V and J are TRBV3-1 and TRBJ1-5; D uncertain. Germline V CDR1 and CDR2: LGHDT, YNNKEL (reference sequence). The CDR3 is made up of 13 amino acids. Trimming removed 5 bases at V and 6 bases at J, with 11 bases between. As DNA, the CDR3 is TGTGCCAGCAGCTTTAGAGAGGGTCAGCCCCAGCATTTT. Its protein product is CASSFREGQPQHF.

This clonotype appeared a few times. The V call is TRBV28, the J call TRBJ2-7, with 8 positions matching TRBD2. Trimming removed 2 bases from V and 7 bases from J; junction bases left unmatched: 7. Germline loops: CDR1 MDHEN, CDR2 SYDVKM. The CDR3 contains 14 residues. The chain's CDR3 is CASSLPGRAWEQYF. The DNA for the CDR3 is TGTGCCAGCAGTTTACCCGGGAGGGCTTGGGAGCAGTACTTC.

CDR3 sequence: CASSVDGTGTETQYF. The CDR3 nucleotides read TGTGCCAGCAGCGTAGACGGGACAGGGACAGAGACCCAGTACTTC. The chain employs TRBV7-3 and TRBJ2-5; 9 bases are a match to TRBD1. Germline V gene lookup returns CDR1 SGHTA and CDR2 FQGTGA. V gave up 5 bases and J gave up 4 bases; unmatched junction bases: 8. This CDR3 is built from 15 residues.

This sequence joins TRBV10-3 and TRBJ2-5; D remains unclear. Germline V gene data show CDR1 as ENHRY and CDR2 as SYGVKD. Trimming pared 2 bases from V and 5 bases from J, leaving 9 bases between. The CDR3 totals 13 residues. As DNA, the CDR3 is TGTGCCATCAGTGAGCCGGGTGAGGAGACCCAGTACTTC. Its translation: CAISEPGEETQYF.